This TCR beta chain was identified in a study of cytotoxic CD8 clonotypes in ibrutinib-treated CLL. Turning to the study itself: Response samples were obtained once patients had received a median 12 months of treatment, range 6 to 36.

This CDR3 spans 13 amino acids. In germline, CDR1 is GTSNPN, CDR2 SVGIG (reference sequence). Regarding the study as a whole: Clonality correlated strongly with circulating CD8+ T cells and exceeded age-matched healthy donors at baseline. Treatment left the uncommon public clonotypes either contracted or stable in frequency. Sampling schedules were unmatched across sustained-remission and progressing patients.

Method: immunoSEQ multiplex PCR; TCRdb's copy keeps in-frame clones and lacks some. The sample contains approximately 70,000 clones, about 84% of which appear only once. Concerning this clone itself: The antigen remains undetermined.

Sample: PBMCs, taken at disease progression, from a patient treated with ibrutinib. The source is a human donor with chronic lymphocytic leukemia. V is TRBV30 and J is TRBJ2-1, with 10 bases lining up with TRBD2. CDR3 loop: CGGASGGADEQFF. The CDR3 bases are TGTGGTGGGGCCAGCGGGGGGGCCGATGAGCAGTTCTTC.